These 25 T cell receptor beta chains share one sample of origin, sequenced in a study of cytomegalovirus exposure and HLA in healthy donors. With 60 Vbeta and 13 Jbeta primers, the PCR was carried out. Only in-frame clones appear in the TCRdb table, and some are missing; sequencing was by immunoSEQ multiplex PCR. The table lists 210,000 or so clones, around 89% of them singletons. The material sequenced was PBMCs. The receptors derive from a woman aged 18-35 years in good health and CMV-seronegative.

The rearrangement links TRBV10-3 to TRBJ1-1; TRBD1 matches at 7 bases. The germline V gene encodes CDR1 ENHRY and CDR2 SYGVKD. Trimming removed 6 bases from V and 6 bases from J; junction bases left unmatched: 7. CDR3 length: 13 residues. In DNA, the CDR3 is TGTGCCATCAGCGTGGAAGGGGGCCCTGAAGCTTTCTTT. Amino acids: CAISVEGGPEAFF.

The chain uses TRBV6-6 and TRBJ1-2; D is unclear. CDR1 and CDR2 from the germline V gene are MNHNY and SVGAGI (reference sequence). The CDR3 consists of 12 residues. Trimming pared 6 bases from V and 4 bases from J, leaving 9 bases between. In DNA, the CDR3 is TGTGCCAGCAGGGAGGTGGGCTATGGCTACACCTTC. Translated: CASREVGYGYTF.

The gene calls are TRBV4-1 and TRBJ2-2; 7 positions match TRBD2. Germline CDR1 is MGHRA and CDR2 is YSYEKL. CDR3 length: 17 residues. Trimming at V came to 0 bases and at J to 8 bases, leaving 12 bases not matched to a gene. The CDR3 DNA sequence: TGCGCCAGCAGCCAAGATTCGGAGGGAGGGTTCGGTGGGGAGCTGTTTTTT. Its protein product is CASSQDSEGGFGGELFF.

This chain uses TRBV11-3 with TRBJ2-7; 9 nucleotides match TRBD1. Trimming cost V 5 bases and J 2 bases; bases outside gene matches: 13. Germline assignment: CDR1 SGHNT and CDR2 YENEEA. This CDR3 is built from 17 residues. This CDR3 is CASSLSWGDRATYEQYF. CDR3 DNA sequence: TGTGCCAGCAGCCTCTCCTGGGGGGACAGGGCTACCTACGAGCAGTACTTC.

The V and J genes are TRBV11-3 and TRBJ2-1; 10 bases fit TRBD2. CDR1 is SGHNT, CDR2 YENEEA, per germline. CDR3 length equals 19 residues. After removal of 0 bases from V and 2 bases from J, the junction contained 10 bases not matched to a gene. The CDR3 coding sequence is TGTGCCAGCAGCTTAGATGGCGCTAGCGGGGGAAACCCCTACAATGAGCAGTTCTTC. Its translation is CASSLDGASGGNPYNEQFF.

V and J are TRBV6-5 and TRBJ2-4, with 12 positions matching TRBD2. The CDR3 sequence is 15 residues long. Trimming removed 7 bases from V and 7 bases from J; junction bases left unmatched: 8. Germline-derived CDR1 and CDR2 are MNHEY and SVGAGI. The CDR3 here is CASKVLGTSGNIQYF. The CDR3 nucleotides read TGTGCCAGCAAGGTTTTAGGGACTAGCGGGAACATTCAGTACTTC.

V is TRBV4-1 and J is TRBJ2-5, with 7 bases aligning to TRBD1. This CDR3 contains 14 residues. Per germline, CDR1 MGHRA and CDR2 YSYEKL. Losses at the gene ends were 0 bases for V and 10 bases for J; bases not matched to a gene: 8. CDR3 coding DNA: TGCGCCAGCAGCCAAGAAGGACAGGTCGCAGGCCAGTACTTC. It codes for CASSQEGQVAGQYF.

V usage is TRBV5-6 and J usage is TRBJ2-7; tentative D call: TRBD1 (6 bases). Per the germline V gene, CDR1 is SGHDT and CDR2 is YYEEEE. V was cut by 3 bases and J by 6 bases, with 10 bases left in between. This CDR3 is 12 amino acids long. Here the CDR3 reads CASSSTGREQYF. The DNA of the CDR3 is TGTGCCAGCAGCTCAACAGGGCGCGAGCAGTACTTC.

The rearrangement links TRBV6-5 to TRBJ2-2; the D gene is possibly TRBD1 (5 bases). This CDR3 region has 14 residues. V lost 0 bases and J lost 7, with 9 bases in between. CDR1 and CDR2 (germline): MNHEY, SVGAGI. Written as DNA, the CDR3 is TGTGCCAGCAGTTACTCGCAGGGTGGCGGGGAGCTGTTTTTT. As protein: CASSYSQGGGELFF.

This clone was recorded once. The V call is TRBV25-1, the J call TRBJ2-7, with 7 bases lining up with TRBD2. J was trimmed by 7 bases and V by 5 bases; bases with no gene match: 8. Germline V lookup: CDR1 MGHDK, CDR2 SYGVNS. The CDR3 totals 13 residues. CDR3 nucleotides: TGTGCCAGCAGTCAAGACGGGGAGGGGGAGCAGTACTTC. Translated, it gives CASSQDGEGEQYF.

This rearrangement joins TRBV11-2 to TRBJ2-1, with TRBD1 identical over 11 bases. The CDR3 loop spans 13 amino acids. CDR1 and CDR2 (germline): SGHAT, FQNNGV. V was pared by 6 bases and J by 5 bases, with 0 bases of the junction left unmatched. CDR3 nucleotide sequence: TGTGCCAGCAGGGACAGGGGGCACAATGAGCAGTTCTTC. Protein product: CASRDRGHNEQFF.

This sequence joins TRBV5-4 and TRBJ2-2; D possibly corresponds to TRBD1 (7 bases). In germline, CDR1 is SGHNT, CDR2 YYREEE (reference sequence). CDR3 length: 16 residues. V gave up 0 bases and J gave up 6 bases, with 15 bases separating them. Written as DNA, the CDR3 is TGTGCCAGCAGCTTGGTGGAGGGGGCGCCCGCCGGGGAGCTGTTTTTT. It specifies CASSLVEGAPAGELFF. The whole variable domain, filled in from reference TRBV5-4 and TRBJ2-2, reads ETGVTQSPTHLIKTRGQQVTLRCSSQSGHNTVSWYQQALGQGPQFIFQYYREEENGRGNFPPRFSGLQFPNYSSELNVNALELDDSALYLCASSLVEGAPAGELFFGEGSRLTVL.

About this clone: The conserved phenylalanine or tryptophan is not found at the CDR3 terminus, so this likely reflects a read error. The limits of the CDR3 on the DNA are not certain, so only TCRdb's listed CDR3 is given. The chain recombines TRBV30 with TRBJ1-2; the DNA was not compared with TRBD1, the D call given in the table. Germline V CDR1 and CDR2: GTSNPN, SVGIG (reference sequence). The CDR3 comprises 12 residues, both ends counted. CDR3 loop: CAWTPDRGPPSL.

This chain links TRBV12-5 with TRBJ1-1, with 9 bases lining up with TRBD1. The CDR3 is 15 amino acids. After removal of 7 bases from V and 5 bases from J, the junction contained 11 bases not matched to a gene. CDR1 and CDR2 from the germline V gene are LGHNT and FRNRAP. The CDR3 sequence: CASADLQGARTEAFF. CDR3 bases: TGTGCTAGTGCCGACCTACAGGGGGCGCGGACTGAAGCTTTCTTT.

The chain links TRBV6-5 to TRBJ1-3; 7 bases are a match to TRBD1. The CDR3 sequence is 15 residues long. V gave up 5 bases and J gave up 4 bases; unmatched junction bases: 8. The germline V gene encodes CDR1 MNHEY and CDR2 SVGAGI. The CDR3 spells CASSGGTDSGNTIYF. DNA of the CDR3: TGTGCCAGCAGTGGCGGGACAGACTCCGGAAACACCATATATTTT.

The V call is TRBV6-1, the J call TRBJ2-7; 8 positions agree with TRBD1. The CDR3 is 13 amino acids. Germline V lookup: CDR1 MNHNS, CDR2 SASEGT. Trimming cost V 4 bases and J 5 bases; bases outside gene matches: 4. The CDR3 spells CASSGQGQDEQYF. CDR3 nucleotides: TGTGCCAGCAGTGGCCAGGGACAGGACGAGCAGTACTTC.

The chain combines TRBV30 with TRBJ2-1, with D possibly TRBD1 on 5 matching bases. This CDR3 spans 14 amino acids. Germline V lookup: CDR1 GTSNPN, CDR2 SVGIG (reference sequence). V dropped 8 bases and J dropped 4 bases, with 18 bases sitting between them. The CDR3 reads CAGIQGLPYNEQFF. The CDR3 bases are TGTGCCGGGATCCAGGGATTGCCATACAATGAGCAGTTCTTC.

The J gene is TRBJ1-2, the V gene TRBV28; 8 bases align to TRBD1. The CDR3 sequence is 14 residues long. With 4 bases clipped from V and 6 bases from J, the junction kept 7 bases outside the gene matches. Germline CDR1 reads MDHEN; CDR2 reads SYDVKM. The chain's CDR3 is CASSSPGTGDGYTF. The CDR3 region has the DNA TGTGCCAGCAGTTCCCCGGGGACAGGCGATGGCTACACCTTC.

The gene calls are TRBV7-3 and TRBJ2-3, with TRBD2 identical over 9 bases. The CDR3 covers 15 residues. Germline V gives CDR1 SGHTA, CDR2 FQGTGA. Germline trimming cut 5 bases from V and 4 bases from J; bases unmatched to any gene: 7. The CDR3 loop is CASSRSGRQADTQYF. The CDR3 DNA is TGTGCCAGCAGCCGTAGCGGGAGACAGGCAGATACGCAGTATTTT.

This rearrangement joins TRBV5-8 to TRBJ2-5; 7 bases fit TRBD2. The CDR3 has 18 residues. In germline, CDR1 is SGHTS, CDR2 YDEGEE. The V segment lost 4 bases and the J segment 1 base; nucleotides outside the gene matches: 16. CDR3 amino acids: CASSNRGQIWEGQETQYF. DNA of the CDR3: TGTGCCAGCAGCAACCGGGGCCAGATTTGGGAGGGCCAAGAGACCCAGTACTTC.

V usage is TRBV7-7 and J usage is TRBJ2-1; 10 bases match TRBD1. The V and J ends lost 4 bases and 8 bases, in that order; junction bases with no gene match: 8. The CDR3 sequence is 15 residues long. Germline V lookup: CDR1 SSHAT, CDR2 FNYEAQ (reference sequence). CDR3 sequence (DNA): TGTGCCAGCAGCTCTCCCGGGACAGGGGCTCATGAGCAGTTCTTC. It yields the protein CASSSPGTGAHEQFF.

This chain links TRBV10-2 with TRBJ2-3; 8 bases are shared with TRBD2. This CDR3 is built from 14 residues. The V segment lost 2 bases and the J segment 6 bases; nucleotides outside the gene matches: 4. The germline gives CDR1 WSHSY, CDR2 SAAADI. CDR3 sequence: CASSEVGGVDTQYF. CDR3 coding DNA: TGCGCCAGCAGTGAGGTCGGGGGGGTCGATACGCAGTATTTT.

This rearrangement joins TRBV12-5 to TRBJ2-7; 7 nucleotides agree with TRBD1. Trimming at V came to 9 bases and at J to 4 bases, leaving 9 bases not matched to a gene. From germline, CDR1 is LGHNT and CDR2 FRNRAP. The CDR3 is 13 residues long. Here the CDR3 reads CASPTGDGYEQYF. In DNA, the CDR3 is TGTGCTAGCCCTACAGGGGACGGGTACGAGCAGTACTTC.

This rearrangement joins TRBV7-2 to TRBJ1-1, with D perhaps matching TRBD1 (6 bases). The CDR3 totals 16 residues. V gave up 1 base and J gave up 0 bases, with 12 bases separating them. Germline lookup yields CDR1 SGHTA and CDR2 FQGNSA. The CDR3 DNA is TGTGCCAGCAGCTTAGTGGGAGGGGGAATGAACACTGAAGCTTTCTTT. It yields the protein CASSLVGGGMNTEAFF.

J is TRBJ1-1 and V is TRBV11-2; the match to TRBD1 covers 7 bases. The germline CDR1 and CDR2 sequences are SGHAT and FQNNGV. V lost 6 bases, J lost 3 bases, and 7 bases stayed unmatched. There are 14 residues in the CDR3. Here the CDR3 reads CASSTQGWDTEAFF. CDR3 nucleotides: TGTGCCAGCAGTACACAGGGGTGGGACACTGAAGCTTTCTTT.